This T cell receptor beta chain was profiled in a study of control samples from healthy donors and cancer patients. The repertoire was sequenced with immunoSEQ multiplex PCR; TCRdb's copy has only in-frame clones and lacks some. This sample has around 200,000 clones; just under 95% occur once, and the top ten carry approximately 1.6%. This CDR3 is built from 17 residues. Trimming cost V 1 base and J 0 bases, with 10 bases left between them. Germline values: CDR1 KGHSH, CDR2 LQKENI. This clone appeared once. This CDR3 is also generated by other DNA sequences in the sample. Sequencing was done on a sample of blood. The source of this sequence is a middle-aged man in good health. The chain recombines TRBV18 with TRBJ2-6, with D possibly TRBD2 on 5 matching bases. The CDR3 sequence is CASSPRSGNSGANVLTF. As DNA, the CDR3 is TGTGCCAGCTCACCACGTTCGGGGAACTCTGGGGCCAACGTCCTGACTTTC. The full variable domain, rest sourced from reference TRBV18 and TRBJ2-6, is NAGVMQNPRHLVRRRGQEARLRCSPMKGHSHVYWYRQLPEEGLKFMVYLQKENIIDESGMPKERFSAEFPKEGPSILRIQQVVRGDSAAYFCASSPRSGNSGANVLTFGAGSRLTVL.